This is a list of T cell receptor beta chains from one sample in a study of blood T cells in healthy people across ages. TCRdb re-called the 5' RACE reads with MiXCR, one entry per CDR3 protein. Of 1.5 million to 2 million distinct CDR3 sequences in the sample, less than 50% were seen once. The sample comprised blood. Receptors originate from a woman aged 40 to 55 in good health. Each CDR3 is given with its conserved first and last residue. The order of the fields is CDR3 protein, CDR3 DNA, clone size, V gene, D gene, J gene. The D gene is left open where the match is weak. The listing skips clone size in some rows; elsewhere it reads once, few, many or a size class.

CASSQLASGGQETQYF	TGCGCCAGCAGCCAACTCGCTAGCGGGGGTCAAGAGACCCAGTACTTC	NA	TRBV4-1	TRBD2	TRBJ2-5
CASTNLGTNEQFF	TGTGCCAGCACCAACCTGGGGACGAATGAGCAGTTCTTC	NA	TRBV6-5	NA	TRBJ2-1
CASSQASQGTDEQYF	TGTGCCAGCAGCCAAGCTTCCCAGGGGACCGACGAGCAGTACTTC	many	TRBV4-2	NA	TRBJ2-7
CATRGTVGYEQYF	TGTGCCACCAGGGGGACCGTCGGCTACGAGCAGTACTTC	few	TRBV24-1	NA	TRBJ2-7
CSARGPRSGGAYNEQFF	TGCAGTGCTAGAGGGCCCCGTAGCGGGGGTGCGTACAATGAGCAGTTCTTC	NA	TRBV20-1	TRBD2	TRBJ2-1
CASRALRNGTQYF	TGTGCCAGCAGGGCCCTTAGGAACGGAACGCAGTATTTT	NA	TRBV21-1	NA	TRBJ2-3
CASSDEGGALSETQYF	TGTGCCAGCAGCGATGAGGGGGGGGCCCTTTCGGAGACCCAGTACTTC	NA	TRBV5-6	NA	TRBJ2-5
CASCLGYFAETQYF	TGTGCCAGCTGCTTAGGCTACTTTGCAGAGACCCAGTACTTC	few	TRBV11-2	NA	TRBJ2-5
CASSQTGVNADTQYF	TGTGCCAGCAGCCAAACAGGGGTCAACGCAGATACGCAGTATTTT	NA	TRBV6-2/TRBV6-3	TRBD1	TRBJ2-3
CSATQGIRGGFF	TGCAGCGCCACCCAAGGGATCAGGGGTGGGTTCTTC	NA	TRBV29-1	NA	TRBJ2-1
CASSYSGHSYF	TGTGCCAGCAGTTACTCGGGACATTCGTACTTC	NA	TRBV6-5	NA	TRBJ2-7
CSVDRQSSSYNEQFF	TGCAGCGTTGACCGGCAGTCGAGCTCCTACAATGAGCAGTTCTTC	NA	TRBV29-1	NA	TRBJ2-1
CASSLRPTTDTQYF	TGTGCCAGCAGCTTAAGACCTACCACAGATACGCAGTATTTT	NA	TRBV7-2	NA	TRBJ2-3
CASSFPHAGGLESTDTQYF	TGTGCCAGCAGCTTCCCGCATGCGGGGGGGCTAGAAAGCACAGATACGCAGTATTTT	NA	TRBV11-2	TRBD2	TRBJ2-3
CASSTIRGRESQVRETQYF	TGCGCCAGCAGCACCATACGGGGGAGGGAATCCCAAGTTCGAGAGACCCAGTACTTC	NA	TRBV5-1	TRBD2	TRBJ2-5
CASSPMRTSGGDTQYF	TGTGCCAGCAGCCCAATGAGGACTAGCGGGGGGGATACGCAGTATTTT	few	TRBV7-2	TRBD2	TRBJ2-3